This T cell receptor beta chain was sequenced during a study of Tregs in tolerant kidney transplant recipients. The study's findings and limits: Tregs expanded with activated donor B cells seemed most donor-specific. This study did not directly address biological reproducibility.

Turning to this clone: Its target is not known.

The ends lost 3 bases at V and 3 bases at J; junction bases unmatched: 5. CDR1 is MGHRA and CDR2 is YSYEKL in the germline V gene. This CDR3 has 15 amino acids. Profiled with immunoSEQ multiplex PCR; TCRdb holds only in-frame clones, not every one. The data contain about 73,000 clones, more than 85% of them seen just once; the ten biggest clones take up approximately 0.35%. Regulatory T cells were sorted from thawed PBMCs rested overnight at 37°C with 150 to 200 IU/ml IL-2. The V call is TRBV4-1, the J call TRBJ2-1; 7 nucleotides align to TRBD2. Material: Tregs from blood, obtained before the transplant. This TCR was sampled from a human donor who received a combined kidney and bone marrow transplant. For the CDR3, the DNA is TGCGCCAGCAGCCAGACCGGGACTAACTACAATGAGCAGTTCTTC. It yields the protein CASSQTGTNYNEQFF.